This entry is about one T cell receptor beta chain. The data stem from a study of blood T cell repertoires in COVID-19. The wider study: Sites across the United States, Italy and Spain contributed samples from acute and convalescent COVID-19. T cells, B-cell-depleted T cells, or PBMCs supplied cDNA or gDNA.

This CDR3 is 13 amino acids long. After removal of 8 bases from V and 5 bases from J, the junction contained 8 bases not matched to a gene. In the source study's methods: Estimated nucleated cell counts came from reference gene primer amplification. Using immunoSEQ multiplex PCR, the repertoire was profiled, and TCRdb retains in-frame clones only, with some absent. For V, J and clone size, that table is used; D and trimming come from the DNA. The data contain 58,000 or so clones, roughly 79% of them singletons. The material sequenced was peripheral blood. The chain links TRBV12-3 or TRBV12-4 to TRBJ2-7; TRBD1 matches 8 bases. The TCR was taken from a human donor in a cohort sampled during active COVID-19. For the CDR3, the DNA is TGTGCCAGCGGGGGACAGGAGGTCGACGAGCAGTACTTC. It specifies CASGGQEVDEQYF.